These T cell receptor beta chains were read from a single sample in a study of early T cells in non-severe SARS-CoV-2 infection. TCRdb reanalysed the 5' RACE reads using MiXCR and keeps one entry per CDR3 protein. The sample has about 110,000 distinct CDR3 sequences, 12% seen once. Specimen: whole blood. These receptors were obtained from an adult who was a healthcare worker with PCR-confirmed SARS-CoV-2 infection or an uninfected control (not recorded which). CDR3s include the opening cysteine and the closing phenylalanine or tryptophan. The D gene is left open where the match is weak. Clone size appears in some rows only: once, few, many, or a class for an expanded clone.

v_call,clone_size,j_call,d_call,cdr3_aa,cdr3_nt
TRBV12-3/TRBV12-4,-,TRBJ1-1,-,CASSFAGVGIAFF,TGTGCCAGCAGCTTCGCGGGGGTTGGGATCGCTTTCTTT
TRBV20-1,-,TRBJ2-3,-,CSARRRGVPSTDTQYF,TGCAGTGCTAGACGCCGGGGCGTACCTAGCACAGATACGCAGTATTTT
TRBV24-1,few,TRBJ2-2,-,CATSDPRGRGSTGELFF,TGTGCCACCAGTGACCCTAGGGGGAGAGGGAGCACCGGGGAGCTGTTTTTT
TRBV9,-,TRBJ2-7,-,CASSGSRNEQYF,TGTGCCAGCAGCGGTTCGAGGAACGAGCAGTACTTC
TRBV5-1,-,TRBJ2-3,TRBD2,CASSGGARSGGGTDTQYF,TGCGCCAGCAGCGGAGGAGCTAGGAGCGGGGGGGGCACAGATACGCAGTATTTT
TRBV6-1,few,TRBJ2-3,-,CASSEEEVKDTQYF,TGTGCCAGCAGTGAAGAAGAAGTGAAAGATACGCAGTATTTT
TRBV5-1,few,TRBJ2-7,TRBD2,CASREREGRYEQYF,TGCGCCAGCAGAGAGCGGGAGGGCCGGTACGAGCAGTACTTC
TRBV11-2,-,TRBJ2-7,-,CASSSSGSYEQYF,TGTGCCAGCAGCTCCTCGGGTTCGTACGAGCAGTACTTC
TRBV29-1,-,TRBJ1-1,-,CSGRRDTEAFF,TGCAGCGGGCGGCGGGACACTGAAGCTTTCTTT
TRBV7-6,-,TRBJ2-4,TRBD2,CASSLNGRGSKNIQYF,TGTGCCAGCAGCTTAAACGGGAGGGGGTCCAAAAACATTCAGTACTTC
TRBV7-2,few,TRBJ2-7,TRBD2,CASSSPGLAGYEQYF,TGTGCCAGCAGCTCCCCGGGACTAGCGGGTTACGAGCAGTACTTC
TRBV7-6,-,TRBJ2-1,-,CASSLVVPSAYNEQFF,TGTGCCAGCAGCTTAGTCGTACCAAGCGCCTACAATGAGCAGTTCTTC
TRBV6-5,few,TRBJ2-7,-,CASSPRVGYEQYF,TGTGCCAGCAGTCCCCGGGTCGGCTACGAGCAGTACTTC
TRBV10-1,many,TRBJ2-7,TRBD1,CASAFHPHPGQPSYEQYF,TGCGCCAGCGCTTTCCATCCCCACCCGGGACAGCCGAGCTACGAGCAGTACTTC
TRBV6-2/TRBV6-3,-,TRBJ1-1,-,CASSTIVRTEAFF,TGTGCCAGCAGTACTATCGTCCGCACTGAAGCTTTCTTT
TRBV11-3,many,TRBJ2-5,-,CASSPAGTQYF,TGTGCCAGCAGCCCAGCGGGGACCCAGTACTTC